This TCR beta chain emerged from a study of blood T cell repertoires in COVID-19. Sequenced by immunoSEQ multiplex PCR; TCRdb stores in-frame clones only, minus some. Here the sample spans hundreds of thousands of clones, around 82% being singletons. Germline CDR1 reads SGHTA; CDR2 reads FQGNSA. The CDR3 consists of 11 residues. V lost 5 bases and J 7 bases, leaving 8 bases between the germline ends. The sequenced sample was peripheral blood. This chain uses TRBV7-2 with TRBJ1-2; a possible D gene is TRBD1 (5 bases). The receptor was isolated from a woman aged 45-65 years who had recovered from COVID-19. The CDR3 nucleotides read TGTGCCAGCAGCAAGGGGCGTGGCTACACCTTC. Amino acids: CASSKGRGYTF.